These 12 T cell receptor beta chains originate from one sample sequenced in a study of T cells in Graves' hyperthyroidism and ophthalmopathy. Amplification yielded TCR beta CDR3 regions, with RNA transcripts as the source. The TCR CDR3 first-round RT-PCR relied on the HTBI primer set. From the multiplex PCR reads, TCRdb called clonotypes with MiXCR, one entry per CDR3 protein. The repertoire holds 350,000 or so distinct CDR3 sequences, with roughly 21% as singletons. The source material was blood. The receptors were sampled from a woman aged 50 to 60 with Graves' hyperthyroidism.

This clonotype has only a few counts. The CDR3 loop reads CASSPIRQRLAGQETQYF. CDR3 DNA: TGTGCCAGCAGCCCTATCAGGCAACGACTAGCGGGACAAGAGACCCAGTACTTC. The rearrangement links TRBV7-8 to TRBJ2-5, with 11 bases that match TRBD2. Germline-derived CDR1 and CDR2 are SGHVS and FQNEAQ. The CDR3 contains 18 residues. The V gene end was trimmed by 5 bases and the J gene end by 2 bases; junction bases not matched to a gene: 13.

The table lists this clonotype with many counts. The gene calls are TRBV12-3 or TRBV12-4 and TRBJ1-2, with D maybe TRBD1 (5 bases). The CDR3 has 12 residues. Deletions cut 2 bases from V and 7 bases from J, with 8 bases between. CDR3 in DNA: TGTGCCAGCAGTTTAAGCGGGGGTGGCTACACCTTC. The encoded protein is CASSLSGGGYTF.

In its sample, this clonotype was seen many times. V usage is TRBV9 and J usage is TRBJ2-3, with 8 bases that match TRBD1. Germline lookup yields CDR1 SGDLS and CDR2 YYNGEE. This CDR3 is 17 amino acids long. V lost 1 base, J lost 3 bases, and 10 bases stayed unmatched. Here the CDR3 reads CASSVRPGGAGTDTQYF. The CDR3 DNA sequence: TGTGCCAGCAGCGTAAGACCAGGGGGCGCGGGTACAGATACGCAGTATTTT.

The rearrangement uses TRBV12-3 or TRBV12-4 and TRBJ1-1; TRBD1 might be the D (5 bases). The CDR3 spans 14 residues. V lost 2 bases and J 2 bases, leaving 9 bases between the germline ends. The CDR3 sequence: CASSLMGGNTEAFF. The CDR3 coding sequence is TGTGCCAGCAGTTTAATGGGGGGTAACACTGAAGCTTTCTTT.

This clonotype has ten or more counts. The rearrangement links TRBV27 to TRBJ2-1; D gene unclear. Germline assignment: CDR1 MNHEY and CDR2 SMNVEV (reference sequence). The V and J ends lost 2 bases and 6 bases respectively, with 8 bases between them. The CDR3 length is 13 residues. The CDR3 sequence: CASSLAESNEQFF. Written as DNA, the CDR3 is TGTGCCAGCAGTTTAGCGGAGAGCAATGAGCAGTTCTTC.

Worth noting for this clonotype: Mismatch with germline at one junction end may stem from a read error. The chain recombines TRBV4-1 with TRBJ1-2; the D gene is possibly TRBD1 (5 bases). The length of the CDR3 is 15 residues. Looked up from germline, CDR1 is MGHRA and CDR2 is YSYEKL. In DNA form, the CDR3 reads TGCGCCAGCAGCCAACTTGCGGGACTTAACCATGGCTACACCTTC. Translating it yields CASSQLAGLNHGYTF.

This clonotype was counted between two and nine times. The V call is TRBV6-6, the J call TRBJ2-7; tentatively, D is TRBD1 (6 bases). The CDR3 spans 16 residues. Germline V lookup: CDR1 MNHNY, CDR2 SVGAGI (reference sequence). V was pared by 0 bases and J by 3 bases, with 15 bases between. CDR3 bases: TGTGCCAGCAGTTACTCGATGGGGGCCAACAGCTACGAGCAGTACTTC. It is translated as CASSYSMGANSYEQYF.

This clonotype was recorded many times. The rearrangement links TRBV2 to TRBJ2-2; D might be TRBD2 (6 bases). Trimming cost V 8 bases and J 1 base, with 11 bases left between them. The V gene's germline CDR1 is SNHLY and CDR2 FYNNEI. The CDR3 has 14 residues. For the CDR3, the DNA is TGTGCCAGCGGCGGGACGGAGAACACCGGGGAGCTGTTTTTT. As protein: CASGGTENTGELFF.

This clonotype appeared a few times. The chain joins TRBV7-2 to TRBJ1-5; D is possibly TRBD1 (5 bases). V was pared by 1 base and J by 7 bases, with 14 bases between. The CDR3 loop spans 15 amino acids. CDR1 is SGHTA, CDR2 FQGNSA, per germline. This CDR3 reads CASSLDPPGAQPQHF. The CDR3 DNA follows: TGTGCCAGCAGCTTAGACCCTCCCGGGGCCCAGCCCCAGCATTTT.

This chain uses TRBV7-9 with TRBJ2-7, with TRBD1 as a possible D gene (6 bases). From germline, CDR1 is SEHNR and CDR2 FQNEAQ (reference sequence). V dropped 5 bases and J dropped 4 bases, with 18 bases sitting between them. CDR3 length equals 15 residues. In DNA, the CDR3 is TGTGCCAGCAGCCCCTACTCGCAGGGGCAGTACGAGCAGTACTTC. Amino acid sequence: CASSPYSQGQYEQYF.

This clonotype has a count of ten or more. V is TRBV20-1 and J is TRBJ1-6; TRBD1 agrees at 7 bases. V trimming: 5 bases; J trimming: 6 bases; junction bases outside the gene matches: 4. There are 13 residues in the CDR3. The germline V gene has CDR1 DFQATT and CDR2 SNEGSKA (reference sequence). The CDR3: CSAAGQPNSPLHF. The CDR3 DNA follows: TGCAGTGCTGCGGGACAGCCTAATTCACCCCTCCACTTT.

CDR3 DNA: TGCAGTGCTTTAGACGTGAACACTGAAGCTTTCTTT. As protein: CSALDVNTEAFF. The rearrangement links TRBV20-1 to TRBJ1-1; D is unclear. The V end lost 5 bases, the J end lost 0 bases, and 7 bases lay between the germline ends. This CDR3 has 12 residues. Germline V gene sequence: CDR1 DFQATT, CDR2 SNEGSKA (reference sequence).